This T cell receptor (beta chain) was obtained from a study of response to subunit inactivated influenza vaccine. Study conclusions and caveats: Authors suggested each seasonal influenza vaccination recruits few new T cells.

TCRdb re-called the RT-PCR reads with MiXCR, one entry per CDR3 protein. There are approximately 680,000 distinct CDR3 sequences in the sample; around a sixth occur only once, and approximately 10% lies in the top ten. As regards this clonotype: Its antigen is currently unknown.

V lost 4 bases and J lost 6, with 13 bases in between. The CDR3 is made up of 13 amino acids. Germline V CDR1 and CDR2: SQVTM, ANQGSEA. Specimen: PBMCs from blood, collected 12 days after vaccination. The sequence was collected from a man aged 45 to 65 who received an inactivated influenza vaccine. The rearrangement uses TRBV29-1 and TRBJ2-1; D is uncertain. CDR3 DNA sequence: TGCAGCGTTGTCGGGCTAGAGTCCAATGAGCAGTTCTTC. Translation: CSVVGLESNEQFF.